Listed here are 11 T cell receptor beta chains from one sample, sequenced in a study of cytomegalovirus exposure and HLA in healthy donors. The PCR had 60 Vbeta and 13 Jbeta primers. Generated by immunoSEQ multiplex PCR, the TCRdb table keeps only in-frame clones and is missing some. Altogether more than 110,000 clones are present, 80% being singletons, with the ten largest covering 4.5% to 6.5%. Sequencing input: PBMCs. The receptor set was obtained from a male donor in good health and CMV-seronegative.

CDR3 nucleotide sequence: TGTGCCAGCAGTCCCGACCGGTTGAGGGGCTACACCTTC. As protein: CASSPDRLRGYTF. The chain uses TRBV6-5 and TRBJ1-2; no clear D gene. Trimming removed 5 bases at V and 8 bases at J, with 15 bases between. Germline lookup yields CDR1 MNHEY and CDR2 SVGAGI. The CDR3 is 13 residues long.

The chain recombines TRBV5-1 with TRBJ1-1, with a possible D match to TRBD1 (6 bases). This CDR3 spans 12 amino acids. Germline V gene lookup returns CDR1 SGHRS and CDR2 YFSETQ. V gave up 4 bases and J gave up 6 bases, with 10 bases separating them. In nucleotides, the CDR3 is TGCGCCAGCAGCCTGGGACATTCTGAAGCTTTCTTT. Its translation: CASSLGHSEAFF. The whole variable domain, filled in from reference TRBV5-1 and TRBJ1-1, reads KAGVTQTPRYLIKTRGQQVTLSCSPISGHRSVSWYQQTPGQGLQFLFEYFSETQRNKGNFPGRFSGRQFSNSRSEMNVSTLELGDSALYLCASSLGHSEAFFGQGTRLTVV.

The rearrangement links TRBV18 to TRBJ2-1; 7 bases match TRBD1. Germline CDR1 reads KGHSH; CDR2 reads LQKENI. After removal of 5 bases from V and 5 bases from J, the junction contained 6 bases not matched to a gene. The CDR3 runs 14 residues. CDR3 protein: CASSRQGGNNEQFF. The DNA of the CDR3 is TGTGCCAGCTCAAGACAGGGTGGGAACAATGAGCAGTTCTTC.

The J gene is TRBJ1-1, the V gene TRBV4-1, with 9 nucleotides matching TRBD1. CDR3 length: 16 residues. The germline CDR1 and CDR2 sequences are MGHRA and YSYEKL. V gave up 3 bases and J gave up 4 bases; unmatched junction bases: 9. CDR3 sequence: CASSHLQGQGPTEAFF. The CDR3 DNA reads TGCGCCAGCAGCCATCTCCAGGGACAGGGCCCCACTGAAGCTTTCTTT.

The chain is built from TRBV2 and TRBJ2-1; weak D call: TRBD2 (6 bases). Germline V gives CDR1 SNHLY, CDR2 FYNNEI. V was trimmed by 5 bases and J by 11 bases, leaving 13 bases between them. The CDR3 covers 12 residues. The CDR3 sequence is CASSRGLFKQFF. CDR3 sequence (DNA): TGTGCCAGCAGTCGGGGACTTTTTAAGCAGTTCTTC.

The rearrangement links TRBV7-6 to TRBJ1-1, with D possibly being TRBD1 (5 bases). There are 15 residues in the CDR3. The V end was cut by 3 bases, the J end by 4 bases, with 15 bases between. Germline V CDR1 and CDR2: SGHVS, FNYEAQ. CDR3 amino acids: CASSFPGQGRTEAFF. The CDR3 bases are TGTGCCAGCAGCTTCCCCGGGCAGGGTCGCACTGAAGCTTTCTTT.

In nucleotides, the CDR3 is TGTGCCAGCAGCTTAGGAGCAGCCAAAAACATTCAGTACTTC. It is translated as CASSLGAAKNIQYF. The J gene is TRBJ2-4, the V gene TRBV7-9; D gene uncertain. V was shortened by 1 base and J by 0 bases, with 4 bases between the two germline ends. CDR3 size: 14 residues. CDR1 is SEHNR, CDR2 FQNEAQ, per germline (reference sequence).

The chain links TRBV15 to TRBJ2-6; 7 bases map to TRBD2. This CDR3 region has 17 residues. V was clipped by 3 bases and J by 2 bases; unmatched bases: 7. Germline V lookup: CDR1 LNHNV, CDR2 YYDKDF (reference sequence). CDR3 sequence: CATSSEGAGAGANVLTF. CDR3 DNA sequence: TGTGCCACCAGCAGCGAAGGGGCGGGGGCTGGGGCCAACGTCCTGACTTTC.

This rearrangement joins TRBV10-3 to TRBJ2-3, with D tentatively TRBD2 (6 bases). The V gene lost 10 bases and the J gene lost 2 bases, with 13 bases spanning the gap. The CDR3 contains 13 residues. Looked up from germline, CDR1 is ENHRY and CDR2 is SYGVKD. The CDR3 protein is CATAWDSTDTQYF. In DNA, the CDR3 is TGTGCCACTGCCTGGGACTCCACAGATACGCAGTATTTT.

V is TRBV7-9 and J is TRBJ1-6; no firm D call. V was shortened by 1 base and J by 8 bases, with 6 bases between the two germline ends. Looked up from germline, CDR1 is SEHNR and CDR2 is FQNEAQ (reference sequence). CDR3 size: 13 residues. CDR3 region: CASSLEGDSPLHF. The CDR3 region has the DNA TGTGCCAGCAGCTTAGAGGGAGATTCACCCCTCCACTTT.

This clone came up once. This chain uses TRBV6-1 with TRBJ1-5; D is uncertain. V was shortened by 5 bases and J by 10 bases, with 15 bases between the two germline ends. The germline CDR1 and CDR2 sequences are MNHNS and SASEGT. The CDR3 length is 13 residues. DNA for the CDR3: TGTGCCAGCAGTAAGCCGCGTTTGAGACCCCAGCATTTT. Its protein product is CASSKPRLRPQHF.